Each of the 17 T cell receptor beta chains below was sequenced from the same sample in a study of long-term antiretroviral therapy in people with HIV (dated 2022 in TCRdb). The immunoSEQ hsTCRB v3.0 assay was used at survey level resolution to sequence the TRB variable region. TCRdb provides this immuneACCESS table in a form limited to in-frame rearrangements. Some clones are lacking; in checked studies, under half of them reflect an unresolved V gene, and why the rest are absent is not known. Present in this sample are roughly 28,000 clones, around 96% of which were seen just once. About 8% of the sample belongs to the ten largest clones. The sequencing here drew on unsorted PBMCs, taken 5.3 years after starting antiretroviral therapy. These receptors were collected from a man aged 30 to 45 with HIV.

Remarks on this clone: The sample contains more than one DNA sequence encoding this CDR3. The chain combines TRBV4-1 with TRBJ2-5; no clear D gene. This CDR3 spans 13 amino acids. V gave up 6 bases and J gave up 4 bases, with 12 bases separating them. Germline V lookup: CDR1 MGHRA, CDR2 YSYEKL. The CDR3 sequence: CASSLGTPETQYF. CDR3 nucleotide sequence: TGCGCCAGCAGTTTGGGCACCCCAGAGACCCAGTACTTC.

This clone was detected once. For the CDR3, the DNA is TGTGCTAGTGGTTCCCTCCTACAGGGGGGCCCCAACACCGGGGAGCTGTTTTTT. Translated, it gives CASGSLLQGGPNTGELFF. The V and J genes are TRBV12-5 and TRBJ2-2, with 8 bases fitting TRBD1. The CDR3 spans 18 residues. CDR1 is LGHNT and CDR2 is FRNRAP in the germline V gene. V trimming: 4 bases; J trimming: 2 bases; junction bases outside the gene matches: 12.

The V gene is TRBV4-2, the J gene TRBJ2-5; 7 nucleotides match TRBD2. Per germline, CDR1 LGHNA and CDR2 YNFKEQ. With 0 bases clipped from V and 5 bases from J, the junction kept 12 bases outside the gene matches. The CDR3 has 17 residues. This CDR3 is CASSQDGEGGGWETQYF. The CDR3 coding sequence is TGTGCCAGCAGCCAAGATGGGGAAGGCGGGGGTTGGGAGACCCAGTACTTC.

The chain carries TRBV5-6 and TRBJ2-5; D perhaps matches TRBD2 (5 bases). There are 15 residues in the CDR3. Trimming took 1 base from V and 1 from J, leaving 11 bases between them. The V gene's germline CDR1 is SGHDT and CDR2 YYEEEE. The DNA for the CDR3 is TGTGCCAGCAGCTTGCTCCGTGGGAGCCAAGAGACCCAGTACTTC. Translated, it gives CASSLLRGSQETQYF.

This chain connects TRBV15 to TRBJ1-4; D gene unclear. V was shortened by 0 bases and J by 1 base, with 9 bases between the two germline ends. Germline CDR1 LNHNV, CDR2 YYDKDF (reference sequence). The CDR3 runs to 16 residues. For the CDR3, the DNA is TGTGCCACCAGCAGAGATATGGGAGTAACTAATGAAAAACTGTTTTTT. Protein sequence: CATSRDMGVTNEKLFF. Full variable domain (remainder filled in from reference TRBV15 and TRBJ1-4): DAMVIQNPRYQVTQFGKPVTLSCSQTLNHNVMYWYQQKSSQAPKLLFHYYDKDFNNEADTPDNFQSRRPNTSFCFLDIRSPGLGDTAMYLCATSRDMGVTNEKLFFGSGTQLSVL.

The J gene is TRBJ2-1, the V gene TRBV15; D call uncertain. V was cut by 0 bases and J by 0 bases, with 9 bases left in between. The germline V gene encodes CDR1 LNHNV and CDR2 YYDKDF (reference sequence). The CDR3 runs to 16 residues. The CDR3 reads CATSRDRSPSYNEQFF. The CDR3 DNA is TGTGCCACCAGCAGAGATCGATCCCCCTCCTACAATGAGCAGTTCTTC.

The CDR3: CATSRLDSSGNTIYF. CDR3 coding DNA: TGTGCCACCAGCAGGCTAGACAGCTCTGGAAACACCATATATTTT. The chain combines TRBV15 with TRBJ1-3, with D possibly being TRBD1 (5 bases). The V and J ends lost 3 bases and 0 bases respectively, with 9 bases between them. CDR1 is LNHNV, CDR2 YYDKDF, per germline (reference sequence). The CDR3 length is 15 residues.

The chain combines TRBV4-1 with TRBJ2-1; 14 bases match TRBD2. V trimming: 6 bases; J trimming: 5 bases; junction bases outside the gene matches: 3. Germline CDR1 reads MGHRA; CDR2 reads YSYEKL. The CDR3 is 15 amino acids. The CDR3 DNA follows: TGCGCCAGCAGAGGGGGACTAGCGGGAGACAATGAGCAGTTCTTC. Translating it yields CASRGGLAGDNEQFF.

V gene TRBV10-3 combines with J gene TRBJ2-2, with a possible D match to TRBD1 (5 bases). The CDR3 contains 15 residues. Trimming shortened V by 5 bases and J by 5 bases, and 15 bases separated the two germline ends. Germline CDR1 reads ENHRY; CDR2 reads SYGVKD. CDR3 bases: TGTGCCATCAGTAACCAAATAGGGGTTACCGGGGAGCTGTTTTTT. Its translation is CAISNQIGVTGELFF.

This clone was seen just once. V and J are TRBV7-6 and TRBJ2-1; D remains ambiguous. V lost 5 bases and J 6 bases, leaving 8 bases between the germline ends. The V gene's germline CDR1 is SGHVS and CDR2 FNYEAQ. The CDR3 runs 12 residues. The CDR3 DNA follows: TGTGCCAGCAGCCCGAGCCGCAATGAGCAGTTCTTC. Translation gives CASSPSRNEQFF.

This chain connects TRBV5-1 to TRBJ2-7; D may be TRBD1 or TRBD2 (5 bases each). Trimming took off 3 bases at V and 4 bases at J, with 14 bases between the two ends. Germline V CDR1 and CDR2: SGHRS, YFSETQ. This CDR3 is built from 14 residues. The CDR3 DNA is TGCGCCAGCAGCTCCGGGACCCCCGGATACGAGCAGTACTTC. As protein: CASSSGTPGYEQYF.

The chain couples TRBV18 to TRBJ1-4; D is perhaps TRBD1 (6 bases). The CDR3 is made up of 13 amino acids. V lost 3 bases and J lost 6, with 8 bases in between. Germline CDR1 reads KGHSH; CDR2 reads LQKENI. The CDR3 protein is CASSPNRDEKLFF. In DNA form, the CDR3 reads TGTGCCAGCTCACCCAACAGGGATGAAAAACTGTTTTTT.

This chain links TRBV5-4 with TRBJ1-2; no firm D call. Trimming left V 2 bases short and J 5 bases short, with 7 bases between. The length of the CDR3 is 12 residues. The germline CDR1 and CDR2 sequences are SGHNT and YYREEE (reference sequence). The CDR3 sequence: CASSLFGYGYTF. CDR3 sequence (DNA): TGTGCCAGCAGCTTATTCGGGTATGGCTACACCTTC.

The DNA of the CDR3 is TGTGCCAGCAGTCACTCGACTAACGAGCAGTACTTC. This encodes CASSHSTNEQYF. The chain joins TRBV27 to TRBJ2-7, with D perhaps matching TRBD2 (5 bases). Per the germline V gene, CDR1 is MNHEY and CDR2 is SMNVEV (reference sequence). This CDR3 contains 12 residues. V was shortened by 5 bases and J by 5 bases, with 10 bases between the two germline ends.

Written as DNA, the CDR3 is TGCGCCAGCAGCCAAGAAGAATCCCAGGGGCAGCAGCCCCAGCATTTT. Protein: CASSQEESQGQQPQHF. The chain is built from TRBV4-1 and TRBJ1-5; D may be TRBD1 (6 bases). From germline, CDR1 is MGHRA and CDR2 YSYEKL. V dropped 0 bases and J dropped 7 bases, with 16 bases sitting between them. The CDR3 length is 16 residues.

This clone was seen only once. This chain joins TRBV4-1 and TRBJ1-1; no clear D. The CDR3 has 16 residues. Germline CDR1 is MGHRA and CDR2 is YSYEKL. Trimming stripped 3 bases from V and 0 bases from J, with 14 bases between. The CDR3 sequence is CASSHPGLQMNTEAFF. DNA for the CDR3: TGCGCCAGCAGCCATCCCGGACTGCAAATGAACACTGAAGCTTTCTTT.

V and J are TRBV5-8 and TRBJ1-5; 9 positions agree with TRBD1. V was pared by 4 bases and J by 4 bases, with 6 bases of the junction left unmatched. CDR3 length: 15 amino acids. Germline CDR1 reads SGHTS; CDR2 reads YDEGEE. The CDR3 nucleotides read TGTGCCAGCAGCCAGGGGACAGGGCATAATCAGCCCCAGCATTTT. This gives the protein CASSQGTGHNQPQHF.